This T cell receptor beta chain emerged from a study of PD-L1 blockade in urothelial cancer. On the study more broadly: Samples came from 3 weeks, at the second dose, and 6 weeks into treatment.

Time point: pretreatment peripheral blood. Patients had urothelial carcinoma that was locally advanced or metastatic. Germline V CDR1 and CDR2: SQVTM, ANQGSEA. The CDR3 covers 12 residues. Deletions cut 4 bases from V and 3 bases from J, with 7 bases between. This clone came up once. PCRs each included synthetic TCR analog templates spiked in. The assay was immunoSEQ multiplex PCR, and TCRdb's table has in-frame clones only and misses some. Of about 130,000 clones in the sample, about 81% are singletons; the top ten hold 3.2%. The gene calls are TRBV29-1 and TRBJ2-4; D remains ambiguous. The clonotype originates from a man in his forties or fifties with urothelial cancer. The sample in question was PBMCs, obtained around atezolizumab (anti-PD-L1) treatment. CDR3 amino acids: CSVVLIKNIQYF. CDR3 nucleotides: TGCAGCGTTGTTCTTATCAAAAACATTCAGTACTTC.